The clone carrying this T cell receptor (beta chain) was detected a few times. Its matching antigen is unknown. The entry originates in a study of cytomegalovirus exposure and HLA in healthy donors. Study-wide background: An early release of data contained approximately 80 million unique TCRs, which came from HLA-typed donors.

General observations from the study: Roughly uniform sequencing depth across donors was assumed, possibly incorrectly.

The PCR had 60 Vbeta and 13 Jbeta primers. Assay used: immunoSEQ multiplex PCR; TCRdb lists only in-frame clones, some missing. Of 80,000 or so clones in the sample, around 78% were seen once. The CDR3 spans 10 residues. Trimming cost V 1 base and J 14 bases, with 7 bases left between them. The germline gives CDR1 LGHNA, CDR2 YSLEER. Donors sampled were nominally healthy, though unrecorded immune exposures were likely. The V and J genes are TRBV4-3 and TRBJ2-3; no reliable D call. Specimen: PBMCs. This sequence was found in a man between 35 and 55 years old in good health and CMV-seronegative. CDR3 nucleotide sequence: TGCGCCAGCAGCCAAGCTTTGCGGTATTTT. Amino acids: CASSQALRYF.